The 11 T cell receptor beta chains presented below share a single source sample, sequenced in a study of cytomegalovirus exposure and HLA in healthy donors (dated by TCRdb to between 2016 and 2019). Library generation was performed with the immunoSEQ multiplex PCR assay. The multiplex PCR relied on a mix of 60 forward primers for TCR Vbeta segments and 13 reverse primers for TCR Jbeta segments. Here the immuneACCESS table is served through TCRdb, limited to in-frame sequences with V and J called. Missing clones are a known gap in these copies; in checked studies unresolved V genes cover under half, and the rest lacks a known reason. The table for this sample lists about 160,000 clones; approximately 80% of them were counted only once. The top ten constitute around 1.9% of the sample. The sample was PBMCs. These receptors came from a woman aged 18-29 years in good health and CMV-seronegative.

The chain joins TRBV5-1 to TRBJ2-3, with 9 positions matching TRBD1. The CDR3 spans 16 residues. Germline CDR1 is SGHRS and CDR2 is YFSETQ. With 0 bases clipped from V and 3 bases from J, the junction kept 5 bases outside the gene matches. The CDR3 loop reads CASSLDGQGTTDTQYF. DNA for the CDR3: TGCGCCAGCAGCTTGGATGGACAGGGGACTACAGATACGCAGTATTTT.

The rearrangement uses TRBV5-8 and TRBJ2-4; D is uncertain. CDR3 size: 12 residues. V lost 4 bases to trimming and J lost 8 bases, with 10 bases between them. Germline loops: CDR1 SGHTS, CDR2 YDEGEE. The CDR3 spells CASSGAGYIQYF. The CDR3 DNA reads TGTGCCAGCAGCGGAGCCGGTTACATTCAGTACTTC.

The genes are TRBV5-6 and TRBJ2-3, with TRBD1 matching 8 bases. CDR1 and CDR2 from the germline V gene are SGHDT and YYEEEE. With 5 bases clipped from V and 3 bases from J, the junction kept 5 bases outside the gene matches. CDR3 length: 14 residues. The CDR3 DNA follows: TGTGCCAGCAGTCTGACAGGGGTGACAGATACGCAGTATTTT. Translation: CASSLTGVTDTQYF.

V gene TRBV6-5 combines with J gene TRBJ2-3; D perhaps matches TRBD2 (5 bases). This CDR3 has 14 residues. In germline, CDR1 is MNHEY, CDR2 SVGAGI. V was cut by 5 bases and J by 2 bases, with 11 bases left in between. CDR3 protein: CASSAEEDTDTQYF. The CDR3 DNA reads TGTGCCAGCAGTGCGGAGGAGGACACAGATACGCAGTATTTT.

The V and J genes are TRBV7-2 and TRBJ2-6; D gene unclear. V was pared by 0 bases and J by 0 bases, with 9 bases between. This CDR3 spans 17 amino acids. CDR1 is SGHTA, CDR2 FQGNSA, per germline. Written as DNA, the CDR3 is TGTGCCAGCAGCTTAGCGCACTCCCGCTCTGGGGCCAACGTCCTGACTTTC. It specifies CASSLAHSRSGANVLTF.

This chain joins TRBV6-5 and TRBJ2-7; 8 bases fit TRBD2. Losses at the gene ends were 0 bases for V and 3 bases for J; bases not matched to a gene: 7. This CDR3 comprises 16 residues. Germline assignment: CDR1 MNHEY and CDR2 SVGAGI. CDR3 loop: CASSYSALAGIYEQYF. CDR3 sequence (DNA): TGTGCCAGCAGTTACTCTGCCCTAGCGGGTATCTACGAGCAGTACTTC.

The chain employs TRBV6-5 and TRBJ2-5, with 8 bases matching TRBD1. The CDR3 runs 16 residues. The trim removed 2 bases at V and 5 bases at J, leaving 10 bases unmatched. From germline, CDR1 is MNHEY and CDR2 SVGAGI. CDR3 DNA: TGTGCCAGCAGTTACACCTCCCGGACAGGGCGGGAGACCCAGTACTTC. Protein sequence: CASSYTSRTGRETQYF.

The chain links TRBV27 to TRBJ1-4, with 7 positions matching TRBD1. Germline V CDR1 and CDR2: MNHEY, SMNVEV (reference sequence). This CDR3 contains 16 residues. With V trimmed by 10 bases and J by 4 bases, 15 bases remained unmatched. In DNA form, the CDR3 reads TGTGCCACGCTCCCTAGGGGGCAGGGAATTAATGAAAAACTGTTTTTT. The encoded protein is CATLPRGQGINEKLFF.

The chain combines TRBV2 with TRBJ2-7; 8 bases fit TRBD1. The germline CDR1 and CDR2 sequences are SNHLY and FYNNEI. J was trimmed by 0 bases and V by 7 bases; bases with no gene match: 14. This CDR3 has 17 residues. CDR3 region: CASKDRAPQTSSYEQYF. The CDR3 DNA reads as TGTGCCAGCAAGGACAGGGCCCCTCAAACCAGCTCCTACGAGCAGTACTTC.

This clone appeared once. J is TRBJ2-2 and V is TRBV11-2; D call uncertain. The V end lost 0 bases, the J end lost 0 bases, and 14 bases lay between the germline ends. Germline CDR1 reads SGHAT; CDR2 reads FQNNGV. This CDR3 spans 18 amino acids. The CDR3 DNA reads as TGTGCCAGCAGCTTAGAGCGCGGCAGCCCGACGAACACCGGGGAGCTGTTTTTT. Protein: CASSLERGSPTNTGELFF. Drawing the rest from reference TRBV11-2 and TRBJ2-2, the complete variable domain is EAGVAQSPRYKIIEKRQSVAFWCNPISGHATLYWYQQILGQGPKLLIQFQNNGVVDDSQLPKDRFSAERLKGVDSTLKIQPAKLEDSAVYLCASSLERGSPTNTGELFFGEGSRLTVL.

The chain uses TRBV29-1 and TRBJ1-2, with D possibly TRBD1 on 6 matching bases. The CDR3 sequence is 13 residues long. Trimming stripped 2 bases from V and 4 bases from J, with 11 bases between. Germline V gene lookup returns CDR1 SQVTM and CDR2 ANQGSEA. The CDR3 DNA follows: TGCAGCGTTGAATCAGGGGATGCCTATGGCTACACCTTC. Encoded protein: CSVESGDAYGYTF.